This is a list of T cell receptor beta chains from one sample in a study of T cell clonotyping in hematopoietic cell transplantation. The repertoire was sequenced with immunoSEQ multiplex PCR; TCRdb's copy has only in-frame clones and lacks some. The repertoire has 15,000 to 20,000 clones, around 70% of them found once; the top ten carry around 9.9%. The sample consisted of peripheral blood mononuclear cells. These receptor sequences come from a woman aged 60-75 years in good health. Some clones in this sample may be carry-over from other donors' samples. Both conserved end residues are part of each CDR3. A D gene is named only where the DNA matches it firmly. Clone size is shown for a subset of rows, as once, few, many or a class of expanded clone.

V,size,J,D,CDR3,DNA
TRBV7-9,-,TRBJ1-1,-,CASSRTGNTEAFF,TGTGCCAGCAGCCGGACGGGGAACACTGAAGCTTTCTTT
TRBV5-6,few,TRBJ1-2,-,CASSLSGGHGYTF,TGTGCCAGCAGCTTGTCCGGGGGTCATGGCTACACCTTC
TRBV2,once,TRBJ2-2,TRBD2,CASKSSGGAFTGELFF,TGTGCCAGCAAAAGTAGCGGGGGGGCTTTCACCGGGGAGCTGTTTTTT
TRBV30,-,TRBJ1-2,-,CAWSVPPDYGYTF,TGTGCCTGGAGTGTACCGCCGGACTATGGCTACACCTTC
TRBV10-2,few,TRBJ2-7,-,CASSENNEQYF,TGCGCCAGCAGTGAGAACAACGAGCAGTACTTC
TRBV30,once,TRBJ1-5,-,CAWSGGGVRQPQHF,TGTGCCTGGAGTGGGGGGGGCGTGAGGCAGCCCCAGCATTTT
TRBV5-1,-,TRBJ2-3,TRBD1,CASSLEGALGTDTQYF,TGCGCCAGCAGCTTGGAGGGGGCGCTGGGCACAGATACGCAGTATTTT
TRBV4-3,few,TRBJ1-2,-,CASSQNRESSNYGYTF,TGCGCCAGCAGCCAGAACAGGGAGAGTTCAAACTATGGCTACACCTTC
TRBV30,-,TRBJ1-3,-,CAWSSAGTLGGNTIYF,TGTGCCTGGAGTTCGGCCGGAACCCTAGGTGGAAACACCATATATTTT
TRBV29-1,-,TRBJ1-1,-,CSLRRGTEAFF,TGCAGCCTTAGACGAGGCACTGAAGCTTTCTTT
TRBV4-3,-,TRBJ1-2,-,CASSQDTAGWKYYGYTF,TGCGCCAGCAGCCAAGATACGGCAGGGTGGAAATACTATGGCTACACCTTC
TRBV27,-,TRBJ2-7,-,CASSPKTGGSEQYF,TGTGCCAGCAGTCCGAAAACCGGGGGCAGCGAGCAGTACTTC
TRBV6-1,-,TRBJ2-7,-,CASSEAVGGSYEQYF,TGTGCCAGCAGTGAAGCGGTAGGGGGCTCCTACGAGCAGTACTTC
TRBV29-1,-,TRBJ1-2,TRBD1,CSVPLPSTGGKGYTF,TGCAGCGTTCCCCTCCCCTCGACAGGGGGGAAAGGCTACACCTTC
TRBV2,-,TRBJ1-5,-,CASTPPGAGNQPQHF,TGTGCCAGCACCCCTCCGGGGGCGGGTAATCAGCCCCAGCATTTT
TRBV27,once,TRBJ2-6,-,CASSLQGGTSGANVLTF,TGTGCCAGCAGTTTACAGGGGGGGACCTCTGGGGCCAACGTCCTGACTTTC
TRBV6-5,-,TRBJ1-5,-,CASSRYRDSNQPQHF,TGTGCCAGCAGCCGCTACAGGGATAGCAATCAGCCCCAGCATTTT
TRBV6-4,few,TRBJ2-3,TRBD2,CASSDGLASTDTQYF,TGTGCCAGCAGTGACGGACTAGCTAGCACAGATACGCAGTATTTT
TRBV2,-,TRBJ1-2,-,CASTQLPNYGYTF,TGTGCCAGCACGCAGCTTCCTAACTATGGCTACACCTTC
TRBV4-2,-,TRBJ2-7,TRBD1,CASSQGQGIYEQYF,TGTGCCAGCAGCCAAGGACAGGGGATATACGAGCAGTACTTC
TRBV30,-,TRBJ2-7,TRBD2,CAWRRFGLAGGGRYEQYF,TGTGCCTGGAGGAGATTCGGACTAGCGGGAGGGGGGCGATACGAGCAGTACTTC
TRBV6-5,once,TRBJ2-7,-,CASRREEQSYEQYF,TGTGCCAGTCGGAGGGAGGAGCAGTCCTACGAGCAGTACTTC
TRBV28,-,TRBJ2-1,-,CASSRDSGARYNEQFF,TGTGCCAGCAGCCGAGACTCAGGGGCGCGCTACAATGAGCAGTTCTTC
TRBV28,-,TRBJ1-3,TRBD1,CASSPGQVITGNTIYF,TGTGCCAGCAGTCCGGGACAGGTGATCACTGGAAACACCATATATTTT
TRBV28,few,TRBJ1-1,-,CASSLGTEAFF,TGTGCCAGCAGTTTAGGGACTGAAGCTTTCTTT
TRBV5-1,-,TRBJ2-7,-,CASSLGIQATYEQYF,TGCGCCAGCAGCTTGGGCATACAGGCCACCTACGAGCAGTACTTC
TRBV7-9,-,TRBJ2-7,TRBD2,CASSLTSGSGVYEQYF,TGTGCCAGCAGCTTAACTAGCGGGAGCGGAGTCTACGAGCAGTACTTC
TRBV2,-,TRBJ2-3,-,CASSSRDTDTQYF,TGTGCCAGCAGTTCGCGGGATACAGATACGCAGTATTTT
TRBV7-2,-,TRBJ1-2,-,CASSSLGANYGYTF,TGTGCCAGCAGCTCGCTGGGAGCTAACTATGGCTACACCTTC
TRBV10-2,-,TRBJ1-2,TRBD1,CASSGDPDRGPSGYTF,TGCGCCAGCAGTGGAGACCCTGACAGGGGGCCATCTGGCTACACCTTC
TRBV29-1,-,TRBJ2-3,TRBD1,CSVDPGSGQPTDTQYF,TGCAGCGTTGACCCCGGGTCGGGACAGCCCACAGATACGCAGTATTTT
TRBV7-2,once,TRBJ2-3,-,CASSLEGVLGTQYF,TGTGCCAGCAGCTTAGAGGGAGTTCTCGGTACGCAGTATTTT
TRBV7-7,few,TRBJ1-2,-,CASSLKATGYTF,TGTGCTAGCAGCTTAAAGGCCACAGGCTACACCTTC
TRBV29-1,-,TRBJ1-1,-,CSGGHRNTEAFF,TGCAGCGGGGGACACCGGAACACTGAAGCTTTCTTT
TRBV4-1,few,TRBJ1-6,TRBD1,CASSLRDRESPLHF,TGCGCCAGCAGCCTCCGGGACAGGGAATCACCCCTCCACTTT
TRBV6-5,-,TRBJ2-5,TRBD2,CASSYGLAGQETQYF,TGTGCCAGCAGTTACGGCCTAGCGGGTCAAGAGACCCAGTACTTC
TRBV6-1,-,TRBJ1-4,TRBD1,CASRPTTGAVMFF,TGTGCCAGCAGGCCTACGACAGGGGCAGTGATGTTTTTT
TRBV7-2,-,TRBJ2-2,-,CASSPNDRISTGELFF,TGTGCCAGCAGCCCAAACGACAGGATTTCCACCGGGGAGCTGTTTTTT
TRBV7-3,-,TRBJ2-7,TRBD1,CASSPDRGDYEQYF,TGTGCCAGCAGCCCGGACAGGGGGGATTACGAGCAGTACTTC
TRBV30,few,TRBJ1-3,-,CAWADRNTIYF,TGTGCCTGGGCGGACCGAAACACCATATATTTT
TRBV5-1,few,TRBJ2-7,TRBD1,CASSPEDRYEQYF,TGCGCCAGCAGCCCCGAGGACAGGTACGAGCAGTACTTC
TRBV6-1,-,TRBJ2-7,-,CATSAQDSPAYEQYF,TGTGCCACCTCCGCGCAGGACAGCCCCGCCTACGAGCAGTACTTC
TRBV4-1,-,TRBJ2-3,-,CASSQERTDTQYF,TGCGCCAGCAGCCAAGAACGCACAGATACGCAGTATTTT
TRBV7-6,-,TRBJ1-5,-,CASSPSSGVDQPQHF,TGTGCCAGCAGCCCGTCGTCGGGGGTGGATCAGCCCCAGCATTTT
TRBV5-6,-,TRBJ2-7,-,CASSLNHYEQYF,TGTGCCAGCAGCTTGAATCACTACGAGCAGTACTTC
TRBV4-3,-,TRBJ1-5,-,CASSQSAGSNQPQHF,TGCGCCAGCAGCCAAAGTGCAGGTAGCAATCAGCCCCAGCATTTT
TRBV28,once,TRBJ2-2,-,CASSFLEVGNTGELFF,TGTGCCAGCAGCTTCTTAGAGGTCGGGAACACCGGGGAGCTGTTTTTT
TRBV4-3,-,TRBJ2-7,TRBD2,CASSQGEVAGSSYEQYF,TGCGCCAGCAGCCAAGGGGAAGTAGCGGGGAGCTCCTACGAGCAGTACTTC
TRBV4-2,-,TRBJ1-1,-,CASSQFRDTEAFF,TGTGCCAGCAGCCAGTTTCGGGACACTGAAGCTTTCTTT
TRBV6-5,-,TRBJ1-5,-,CASSRGVANQPQHF,TGTGCCAGCAGCCGGGGGGTAGCCAATCAGCCCCAGCATTTT
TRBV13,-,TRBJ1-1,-,CASSLGASENTEAFF,TGTGCCAGCAGCTTAGGTGCCAGCGAGAACACTGAAGCTTTCTTT